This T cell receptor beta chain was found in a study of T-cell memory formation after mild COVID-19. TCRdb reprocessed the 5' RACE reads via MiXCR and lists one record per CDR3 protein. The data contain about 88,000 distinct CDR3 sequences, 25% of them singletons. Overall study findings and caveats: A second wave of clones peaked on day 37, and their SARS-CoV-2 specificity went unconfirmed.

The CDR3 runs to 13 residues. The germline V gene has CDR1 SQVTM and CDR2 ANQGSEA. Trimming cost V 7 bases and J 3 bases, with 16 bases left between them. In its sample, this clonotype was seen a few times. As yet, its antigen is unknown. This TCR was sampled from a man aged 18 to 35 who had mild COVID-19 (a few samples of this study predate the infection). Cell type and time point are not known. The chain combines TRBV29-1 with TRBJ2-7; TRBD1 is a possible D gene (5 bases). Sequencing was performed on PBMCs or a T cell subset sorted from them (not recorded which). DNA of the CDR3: TGCAGCGCAGCTTCGTGGCAGGGCTACGAGCAGTACTTC. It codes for CSAASWQGYEQYF.